The TCR beta chain under discussion was sequenced for a study of blood T cell repertoires in COVID-19. As originally analysed: By means of reference gene primer amplification, nucleated cell counts were estimated. TCRdb keeps only in-frame clones here, not all; method: immunoSEQ multiplex PCR. D and trimming come from the DNA, and the V and J calls and clone size come from that table. The sample has fewer than 150,000 clones; roughly four fifths are singletons. Germline-derived CDR1 and CDR2 are LNHDA and SQIVND (reference sequence). This CDR3 is 16 amino acids long. Germline trimming cut 5 bases from V and 0 bases from J; bases unmatched to any gene: 10.

The TCR was taken from a human donor in a cohort sampled during active COVID-19. The chain recombines TRBV19 with TRBJ2-7; 7 positions agree with TRBD2. The sequencing sample was made of peripheral blood. DNA for the CDR3: TGTGCCAGTAGTCCGGGTCGGGGCGGGGGCTCCTACGAGCAGTACTTC. Amino acids: CASSPGRGGGSYEQYF.